This T cell receptor (beta chain) derives from a study of CD8+CD57+ T cells in acquired aplastic anemia. Study observations and caveats: Both patients and controls carried the same twenty-nine CD8+ CDR3 sequences.

In its sample, this clonotype was seen a few times. Its antigen is not known. The V gene lost 2 bases and the J gene lost 4 bases, with 17 bases spanning the gap. The germline V gene has CDR1 MNHNS and CDR2 SASEGT. This CDR3 is 16 amino acids long. Profiles of TCR beta VDJ and CDR3 were generated from a genomic DNA template. TCRdb processed the reads anew with MiXCR; each CDR3 protein has one entry. The sample lists 170,000 or so distinct CDR3 sequences, less than 65% occurring once. Only patients with CD8+CD57+ cell expansion on flow cytometry were chosen for sequencing. Blood was sampled before the patients had received any therapy.

The clonotype comes from a human donor with aplastic anemia. V and J are TRBV6-1 and TRBJ1-1; possibly TRBD1 for D (5 bases). The sequencing input was sorted CD4+, CD8+, or CD8+CD57+ T cells (not recorded which) from PBMCs. The CDR3 loop is CASSELVRGLSTEAFF. The CDR3 DNA reads as TGTGCCAGCAGTGAACTAGTAAGGGGACTGAGCACTGAAGCTTTCTTT.